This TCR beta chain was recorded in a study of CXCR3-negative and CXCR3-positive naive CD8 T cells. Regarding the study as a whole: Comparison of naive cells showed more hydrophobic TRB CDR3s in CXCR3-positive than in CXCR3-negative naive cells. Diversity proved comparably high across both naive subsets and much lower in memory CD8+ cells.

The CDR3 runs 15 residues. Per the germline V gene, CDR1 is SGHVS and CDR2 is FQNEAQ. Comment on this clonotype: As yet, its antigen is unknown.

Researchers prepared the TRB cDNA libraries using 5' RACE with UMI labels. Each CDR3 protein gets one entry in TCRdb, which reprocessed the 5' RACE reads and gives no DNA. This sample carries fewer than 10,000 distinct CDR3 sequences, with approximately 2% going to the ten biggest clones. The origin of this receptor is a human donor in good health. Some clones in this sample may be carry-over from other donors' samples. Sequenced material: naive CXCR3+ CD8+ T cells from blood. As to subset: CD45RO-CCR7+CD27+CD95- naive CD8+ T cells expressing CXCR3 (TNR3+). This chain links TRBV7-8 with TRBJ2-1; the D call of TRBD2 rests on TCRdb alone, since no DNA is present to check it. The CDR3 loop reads CASTPPGLDSHEQFF. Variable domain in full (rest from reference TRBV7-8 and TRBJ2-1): GAGVSQSPRYKVAKRGQDVALRCDPISGHVSLFWYQQALGQGPEFLTYFQNEAQLDKSGLPSDRFFAERPEGSVSTLKIQRTQQEDSAVYLCASTPPGLDSHEQFFGPGTRLTVL.